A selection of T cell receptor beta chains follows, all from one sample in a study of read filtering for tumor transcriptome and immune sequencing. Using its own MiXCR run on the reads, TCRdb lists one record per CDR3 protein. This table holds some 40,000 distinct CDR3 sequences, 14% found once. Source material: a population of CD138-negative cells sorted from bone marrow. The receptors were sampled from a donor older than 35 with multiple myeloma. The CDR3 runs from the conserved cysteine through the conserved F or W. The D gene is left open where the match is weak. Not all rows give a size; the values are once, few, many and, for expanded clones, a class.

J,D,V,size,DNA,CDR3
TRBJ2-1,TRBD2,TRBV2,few,TGTGCCAGCAGTGAAACTCTAGCGGGAGGCCGCTCCTACAATGAGCAGTTCTTC,CASSETLAGGRSYNEQFF
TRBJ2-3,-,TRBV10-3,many,TGTGCCATCAGTGATAAGCTTGGAACGACGGATACGCAGTATTTT,CAISDKLGTTDTQYF
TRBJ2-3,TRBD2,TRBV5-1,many,TGCGCCAGCAGCTTGAGGGGGACTCCGGGACTAGCGGCAGGGAGTGATACGCAGTTTTTT,CASSLRGTPGLAAGSDTQFF
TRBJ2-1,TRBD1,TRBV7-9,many,TGTGCCAGCAGCCCCCGTTTTAGGGACAGGGGGGCGGATGAGCAGTTCTTC,CASSPRFRDRGADEQFF
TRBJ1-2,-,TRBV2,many,TGTGCCAGCAGTGAAGCAGGCAGGATCTATGGCTACACCTTC,CASSEAGRIYGYTF
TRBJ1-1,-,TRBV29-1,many,TGCAGCGTTGGGACAGCCTCCCCGGGGACTGAAGCTTTCTTT,CSVGTASPGTEAFF
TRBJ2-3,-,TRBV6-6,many,TGTGCCAGCAGCACCTTGGGGGTCTCGGGCACAGATACGCAGTATTTT,CASSTLGVSGTDTQYF
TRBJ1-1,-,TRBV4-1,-,TGCGCCAGCAGCCAGAGGACGGCTCGTTACACTGAAGCTTTCTTT,CASSQRTARYTEAFF
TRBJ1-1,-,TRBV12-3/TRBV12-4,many,TGTGCCAGCAGTTTGGGACCGCCGATTGAAGCTTTCTTT,CASSLGPPIEAFF
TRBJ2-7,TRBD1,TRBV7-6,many,TGTGCCAGCAGCTTCCGCCCGGGACAGGGGGCGTCGGAGCAGTACTTC,CASSFRPGQGASEQYF
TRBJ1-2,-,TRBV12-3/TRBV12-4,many,TGTGCCAGCTCCCCGGGACCGATAACCTATGGCTACACCTTC,CASSPGPITYGYTF
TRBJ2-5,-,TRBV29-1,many,TGCAGCGTTGAAGCGGGGTCAGGGGTGGCCCAGTACTTC,CSVEAGSGVAQYF
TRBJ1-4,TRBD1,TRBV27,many,TGTGCCAGCAGACACAGGGGGCTTGATGAAAAACTGTTTTTT,CASRHRGLDEKLFF
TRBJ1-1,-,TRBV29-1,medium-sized,TGCAGCGCCCCCGAGGGTCAAAGGAACACTGAAGCTTTCTTT,CSAPEGQRNTEAFF
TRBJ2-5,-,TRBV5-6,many,TGTGCCAGCAGTTCGGTGGGGGGGGGGCTGGAGACCCAGTACTTC,CASSSVGGGLETQYF
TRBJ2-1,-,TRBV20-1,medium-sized,TGCAGTGCTGGGCGACTAGACGCGGGGAATGAGCAGTTCTTC,CSAGRLDAGNEQFF
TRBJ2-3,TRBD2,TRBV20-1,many,TGCAGTGCTAGTAGGCTAGCGGCCACAGATACGCAGTATTTT,CSASRLAATDTQYF
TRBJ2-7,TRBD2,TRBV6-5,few,TGTGCCAGCCAGGGGAGGACTAGCATAGACGAGCAGTACTTC,CASQGRTSIDEQYF
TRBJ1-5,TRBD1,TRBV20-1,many,TGCAGTGCTGTTGACAGGGGTAGACAGCCCCAGCATTTT,CSAVDRGRQPQHF
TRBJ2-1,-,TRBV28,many,TGTGCCAGCACCACGGACCCCTACAATGAGCAGTTCTTC,CASTTDPYNEQFF
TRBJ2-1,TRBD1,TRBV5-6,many,TGTGCCAGCAGAGAGACAGGGACCGATGAGCAGTTCTTC,CASRETGTDEQFF
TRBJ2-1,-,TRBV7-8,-,TGTGCCAGCAGCATAGACAGGTCCGGTGAGCAGTTCTTC,CASSIDRSGEQFF
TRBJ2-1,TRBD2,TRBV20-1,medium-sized,TGCAGTGCTATCGGTCTAGCGGAGCACAATGAGCAGTTCTTC,CSAIGLAEHNEQFF
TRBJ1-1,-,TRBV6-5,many,TGTGCCAGCACCATGAGAGGGGGAGGCACTGAAGCTTTCTTT,CASTMRGGGTEAFF
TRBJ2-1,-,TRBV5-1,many,TGCGCCAGCAGGCGTGCTACCTACAATGAGCAGTTCTTC,CASRRATYNEQFF
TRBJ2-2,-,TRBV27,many,TGTGCCAGCAGTTTAACGTCCCGCCGGGGCCGAACCGGGGAGCTGTTTTTT,CASSLTSRRGRTGELFF
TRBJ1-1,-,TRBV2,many,TGTGCCAGCAGTGAATGGGGGCCGAACACTGAAGCTTTCTTT,CASSEWGPNTEAFF
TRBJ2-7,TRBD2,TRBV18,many,TGTGCCAGCTCACCCGGACTAGCGGGAAACGACGAGCAGTACTTC,CASSPGLAGNDEQYF
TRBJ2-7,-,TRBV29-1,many,TGCAGCGTTGGGGGGCGGGGATACTCCTACGAGCAGTACTTC,CSVGGRGYSYEQYF
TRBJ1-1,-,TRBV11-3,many,TGTGCCAGCAGCTTAGGGTTGGCAGCCTTCGGGGACACTGAAGCTTTCTTT,CASSLGLAAFGDTEAFF
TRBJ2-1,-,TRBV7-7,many,TGTGCTAGCAGCCCACGGGTAGGCTACAATGAGCAGTTCTTC,CASSPRVGYNEQFF
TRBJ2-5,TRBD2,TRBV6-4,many,TGTGCCGACTGGGGGACTAGCGGGTCCCAAGAGACCCAGTACTTC,CADWGTSGSQETQYF